This T cell receptor beta chain originates from a study of human T cells and chemical hapten exposure. Via MiXCR, TCRdb re-called the RACE reads, giving one row per CDR3 protein. Here the sample spans around 27,000 distinct CDR3 sequences, 5% to 6% being singletons. Time point noted: patch test 3, about 24 weeks after DPC sensitization. The treatment was: therapeutic diphenylcyclopropenone sensitization with weekly scalp DPC. Donors, patients with alopecia ranging from 18 to 70 years old and judged suitable for DPC, provided samples. Germline V gene sequence: CDR1 SGHNT, CDR2 YENEEA. The V and J ends lost 2 bases and 0 bases respectively, with 9 bases between them. This CDR3 has 15 residues. This clonotype has a count of ten or more.

Material: whole blood, obtained in connection with sensitization to the hapten diphenylcyclopropenone (DPC). V and J are TRBV11-3 and TRBJ2-3; D may be TRBD1 or TRBD2 (5 bases each). The clonotype comes from a man aged 30 to 45 with alopecia areata. Some clones in this sample may be carry-over from other donors' samples. CDR3 amino acids: CASSLYGASTDTQYF. In DNA, the CDR3 is TGTGCCAGCAGCTTATACGGGGCCAGCACAGATACGCAGTATTTT.